This record looks at one T cell receptor (beta chain) sequence and its context. Which antigen it targets is not known. The CDR3 ends on some other residue instead of the conserved phenylalanine or tryptophan, so this is likely a read error. This sample is part of a study of identical twins (TCRdb year 2016). General notes on the study: To test whether fetal clonotypes persist, the study used deep sequencing on TCR alpha and beta repertoires from monozygotic twins, unrelated adults of various ages, and cord blood. To rule out contamination, replicate twin experiments were performed at different times with different library preparation protocols.

Library generation was performed with 5' RACE. TCRdb names Illumina HiSeq 2000 as the instrument used. Template switching added a universal primer binding site, and the final cDNA carried a unique molecular identifier that allowed TCR cDNA molecules to be counted accurately. Specific primers in the conserved constant-segment region were used to synthesize first-strand cDNA for TCR alpha and beta chains. To control for contamination, each cDNA library was double barcoded with a SMART-Mk sample barcode plus Illumina barcodes. TruSeq adapter sequences along with Illumina sample barcodes were introduced in two successive PCR steps. The TCR alpha and beta cDNA libraries were sequenced on the Illumina HiSeq platform using custom primers. In the authors' own workflow: Unique molecular identifiers were extracted from raw reads with MiGEC, and CDR3 positions were determined with MiXCR. For each individual, recombination models were inferred using an EM algorithm with the repgenHMM and IGoR tools. The tcR package in R was used for shared clonotype analysis, with sharing normalized by the product of cloneset sizes. Out-of-frame nonproductive sequences were analyzed to study raw recombination free of thymic and clonal selection effects. Starting from the raw public reads, TCRdb applied fastp trimming at Q25, assembled clones with MiXCR and retained in-frame beta chains. Entries that share a CDR3 protein sequence are merged under the most common genes and DNA. For this entry, the V and J calls and clone size follow TCRdb and not the study's own pipeline. The sample records 550,000 to 700,000 distinct CDR3 sequences, approximately 22% of which are singletons. The ten largest clonotypes hold roughly 4% of the sample.

All donors were healthy Caucasians. The twin cohort consisted of three pairs of female monozygotic twins, all aged roughly 18 to 29 years. Peripheral blood mononuclear cells were used as the source from which RNA for TCR libraries was isolated. The investigation overall reported the following: Because the same donors could not be followed over many years, the conclusions depended on cross-sectional statistical analysis. Compared with coincidental sharing between unrelated individuals, an excess of low generation-probability sequences was observed among out-of-frame TCR alpha sequences shared between twins. The excess sharing between twins in beta out-of-frame sequences was weaker because fewer shared sequences reduced the signal-to-noise ratio. Zero-insertion analyses could be partly confounded by invariant T cells such as MAIT and iNKT, though diverse VJ usage argued against such confounding for most clonotypes. Abundant cord blood beta clonotypes had fewer insertions, young adult naive repertoires showed a similar but weaker trend, and memory repertoires showed no such trend. In monozygotic twins, recombination models systematically underestimated out-of-frame TCR alpha sharing, but the models matched the sharing seen between unrelated individuals.

The sample was also reused in another study, on T cells expressing NK-cell markers. As described in the second report: Three sorted T-cell subsets (CD3+CD56+NKG2C+, CD3+CD56+NKG2C- and CD3+CD56-NKG2C+) from 8 or 9 donors had their TCR beta-chain repertoires profiled. Of the eight sequenced donors, seven were found to be HCMV-seropositive and one was found to be HCMV-seronegative. To restrict sorting to alphabetaTCR-expressing T cells, an anti-gammadeltaTCR antibody was added in several experiments. In more than five donors, the dominant CD3+CD56+NKG2C+ clonotypes ranked among the top 10 CD8+ clonotypes, making up about 1.0-7.5% of CD8+ T cells. Those dominant clonotypes were again the most abundant among CD3+CD56-NKG2C+ cells in four donors, at roughly 25-65%. Whether the expanded NKG2C-expressing T cell clones were specific for HCMV antigens remained unclear. The eight sequenced donors were randomly selected healthy volunteers, three men and five women. HCMV serostatus was determined by detecting HCMV-specific IgG in serum with a commercial ELISA kit. Bulk peripheral blood T-cell repertoires were additionally sequenced from unsorted PBMC for several donors. MIGEC was used to demultiplex reads and group the reads by UMI, and MiTCR was used to assemble and quantify clonotypes. To exclude erroneous sequences, any TCR cDNA sequence not supported by at least two reads was discarded. The tcR package was used for downstream repertoire analysis, and clonotypes were matched across fractions by CDR3 nucleotide sequence plus V segment. VDJmatch was used to annotate antigen specificity against VDJdb, with one amino acid substitution allowed in CDR3.

This clonotype was sampled from a woman between 18 and 30 years old in good health. Sample: PBMCs.

The nucleotides are TGTGCCAGCAGTCCGGGACTCCAAGAGACCCAGTACTCC. Translated, it gives CASSPGLQETQYS. Rearrangement joined TRBV6-1 to TRBJ2-5; perhaps TRBD2 is the D gene, with 6 bases matching. V was cut back by 5 bases and J by 1 base, leaving a gap of 8 bases between them. From the germline V gene, CDR1 is MNHNS and CDR2 is SASEGT. The CDR3 region is 13 residues in length, termini included. Only the CDR3 DNA stays, 39 bases, in frame from base 1.